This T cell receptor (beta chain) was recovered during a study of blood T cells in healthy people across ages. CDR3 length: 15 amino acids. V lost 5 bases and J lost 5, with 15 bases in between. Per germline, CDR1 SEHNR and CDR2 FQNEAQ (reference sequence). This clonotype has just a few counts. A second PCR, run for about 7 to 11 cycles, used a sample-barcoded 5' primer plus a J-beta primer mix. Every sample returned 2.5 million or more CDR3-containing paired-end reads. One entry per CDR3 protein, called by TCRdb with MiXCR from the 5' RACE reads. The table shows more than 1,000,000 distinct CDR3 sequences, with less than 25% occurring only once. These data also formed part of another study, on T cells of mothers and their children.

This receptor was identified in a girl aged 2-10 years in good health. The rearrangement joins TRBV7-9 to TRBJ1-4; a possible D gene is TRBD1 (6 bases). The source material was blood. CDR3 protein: CASSPTGSENEKLFF. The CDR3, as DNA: TGTGCCAGCAGCCCGACAGGATCGGAGAATGAAAAACTGTTTTTT.